These 9 T cell receptor beta chains originate from one sample sequenced in a study of technical replicates of blood from a handful of donors. Sequencing used immunoSEQ multiplex PCR; TCRdb keeps in-frame clones, though not all of them. The sample has about 80,000 clones, roughly nine tenths seen once. The sequenced material came from T cells isolated from PBMCs. These receptors were taken from a human donor in good health.

V gene TRBV6-1 combines with J gene TRBJ2-5, with 10 bases that match TRBD2. J was trimmed by 1 base and V by 2 bases; bases with no gene match: 4. CDR3 length equals 16 residues. CDR1 is MNHNS and CDR2 is SASEGT in the germline V gene. This CDR3 is CASSEPSGRAQETQYF. The DNA of the CDR3 is TGTGCCAGCAGTGAACCAAGCGGGAGGGCCCAAGAGACCCAGTACTTC.

The CDR3: CASSMGQGAGNQPQHF. As DNA, the CDR3 is TGTGCCAGTAGTATGGGGCAGGGGGCGGGCAATCAGCCCCAGCATTTT. J is TRBJ1-5 and V is TRBV19; 8 bases agree with TRBD1. Germline loops: CDR1 LNHDA, CDR2 SQIVND (reference sequence). V lost 3 bases, J lost 2 bases, and 6 bases stayed unmatched. This CDR3 is built from 16 residues.

The V call is TRBV11-3, the J call TRBJ2-1; 8 bases line up with TRBD2. In germline, CDR1 is SGHNT, CDR2 YENEEA. Trimming removed 4 bases from V and 8 bases from J; junction bases left unmatched: 13. The CDR3 contains 16 residues. In DNA form, the CDR3 reads TGTGCCAGCAGCTCCTACCTACCGGGAGGGCCGGATGAGCAGTTCTTC. Translating gives CASSSYLPGGPDEQFF.

The chain links TRBV16 to TRBJ2-7, with D perhaps TRBD1 (6 bases). From germline, CDR1 is KGHSY and CDR2 FQNENV. The CDR3 runs 11 residues. The V gene lost 4 bases and the J gene lost 7 bases, with 8 bases spanning the gap. CDR3 coding DNA: TGTGCCAGCAGCCTCGGACAGGAGCAGTACTTC. Its protein is CASSLGQEQYF.

The genes are TRBV28 and TRBJ1-5; D is perhaps TRBD1 (5 bases). Trimming cost V 1 base and J 4 bases, with 8 bases left between them. The CDR3 loop spans 14 amino acids. Germline lookup yields CDR1 MDHEN and CDR2 SYDVKM. The CDR3 loop is CASSLLAGNQPQHF. The CDR3 DNA sequence: TGTGCCAGCAGTTTATTGGCAGGGAATCAGCCCCAGCATTTT.

This clone was recorded only once. The rearrangement uses TRBV7-3 and TRBJ2-1, with 9 positions matching TRBD2. Looked up from germline, CDR1 is SGHTA and CDR2 is FQGTGA. J gave up 1 base and V 5 bases, and 12 bases lay outside the gene matches. The CDR3 is 18 residues long. The CDR3 is CASSPNQIAGASYNEQFF. CDR3 coding DNA: TGTGCCAGCAGCCCAAATCAGATAGCGGGAGCATCCTACAATGAGCAGTTCTTC.

The chain is built from TRBV6-5 and TRBJ1-2; tentative D call: TRBD1 (5 bases). The V gene's germline CDR1 is MNHEY and CDR2 SVGAGI. V was cut by 0 bases and J by 6 bases, with 11 bases left in between. This CDR3 has 14 amino acids. CDR3 in amino acids: CASSYSEGGDGYTF. The CDR3 nucleotides read TGTGCCAGCAGTTACTCCGAGGGAGGGGATGGCTACACCTTC.

J is TRBJ1-4 and V is TRBV2; TRBD1 agrees at 7 bases. The germline V gene has CDR1 SNHLY and CDR2 FYNNEI. The junction had 4 bases not matched to a gene; V was cut back by 5 bases and J by 7 bases. The CDR3 spans 13 residues. CDR3 amino acids: CASSQGEFEKLFF. The CDR3 nucleotides are TGTGCCAGCAGTCAGGGGGAGTTTGAAAAACTGTTTTTT.

The chain joins TRBV6-5 to TRBJ1-1, with D maybe TRBD1 (5 bases). V lost 10 bases and J 4 bases, leaving 16 bases between the germline ends. Per germline, CDR1 MNHEY and CDR2 SVGAGI. The CDR3 runs 13 residues. CDR3 loop: CAIRGAGITEAFF. The DNA for the CDR3 is TGTGCCATCCGCGGGGCAGGGATCACTGAAGCTTTCTTT.